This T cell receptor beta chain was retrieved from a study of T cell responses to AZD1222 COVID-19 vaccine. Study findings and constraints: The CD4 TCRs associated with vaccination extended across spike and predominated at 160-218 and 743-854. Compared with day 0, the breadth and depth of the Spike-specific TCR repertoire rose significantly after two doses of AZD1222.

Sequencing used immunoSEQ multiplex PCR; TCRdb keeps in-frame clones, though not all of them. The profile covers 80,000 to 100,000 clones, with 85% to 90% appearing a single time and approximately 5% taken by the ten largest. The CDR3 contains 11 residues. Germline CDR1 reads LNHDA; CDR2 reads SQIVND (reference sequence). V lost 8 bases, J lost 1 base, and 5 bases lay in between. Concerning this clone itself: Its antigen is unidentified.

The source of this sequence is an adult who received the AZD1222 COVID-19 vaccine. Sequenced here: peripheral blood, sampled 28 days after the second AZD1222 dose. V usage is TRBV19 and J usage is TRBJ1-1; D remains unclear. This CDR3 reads CASLENTEAFF. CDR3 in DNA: TGTGCCAGTCTCGAGAACACTGAAGCTTTCTTT.